The 2 T cell receptor beta chains in this list originate from one sample, sequenced in a study of fetal regulatory T cell absence and autoimmunity. Sequencing was performed with immunoSEQ multiplex PCR; in TCRdb, only in-frame clones are kept and a portion is missing. The sample includes about 46,000 clones, just under 85% of them seen just once. Sequencing was done on a sample of cord blood. The receptors come from a newborn boy with IPEX syndrome.

This clone was observed a few times. The chain uses TRBV20-1 and TRBJ1-1; D remains ambiguous. Trimming removed 5 bases at V and 4 bases at J, with 8 bases between. There are 11 residues in the CDR3. Germline V gene data show CDR1 as DFQATT and CDR2 as SNEGSKA (reference sequence). CDR3: CSAAAGTEAFF. The CDR3 nucleotides are TGCAGTGCTGCTGCTGGCACTGAAGCTTTCTTT.

V usage is TRBV5-1 and J usage is TRBJ2-5, with TRBD2 identical over 7 bases. V lost 0 bases and J lost 5; bases outside the gene matches: 4. The CDR3 contains 14 residues. The germline gives CDR1 SGHRS, CDR2 YFSETQ. As DNA, the CDR3 is TGCGCCAGCAGCTTGGTCGGGAGGAGGGAGACCCAGTACTTC. It translates to CASSLVGRRETQYF.